This TCR beta chain was sequenced for a study of cytomegalovirus exposure and HLA in healthy donors (dated by TCRdb to about 2017). A note on the overall study: According to an earlier analysis of around 600 of the donors, about 179 million T cells yielded over 90 million unique TCR beta sequences and approximately 280 Gb of sequence data. Roughly 300 gigabases of sequencing data and tens of millions of unique TCR sequences were included in an early release covering about 700 HLA-typed donors. Of the roughly 400 genotyped donors, approximately 83% fell in the genetic ancestry cluster associated with self-reported Caucasian donors. The study aimed to test whether signatures of past pathogen exposure could be identified by cataloging public T cell receptors. The study used immunosequencing to profile the T cell repertoires of approximately 690 subjects and linked those repertoires to cytomegalovirus serostatus. Along with the roughly 610-subject first cohort, a separate validation cohort of 120 different subjects was used. High-throughput TCR immunosequencing, statistical association of individual TCRs with disease status, and machine learning were combined to predict cytomegalovirus infection status. A later analysis re-analyzed previously published TCR beta repertoires from approximately 700 donors and added high-resolution HLA genotyping to study TCR occurrence patterns. In the later analysis, no new phenotypic data were used to find candidate immune exposures; instead, reliance was placed on TCR beta sequences and their occurrence across donors. An earlier analysis of roughly 600 of the donors used high-throughput TCR beta sequencing to judge whether each TCR beta V gene segment behaved as functional or pseudogenic. Alongside the repertoire data, information on donor age, sex, ethnicity and CMV serostatus was compiled. In a later genetic analysis, genome-wide SNP genotypes for about 55% of the roughly 670 donors were used, and that subset was treated as a discovery cohort. All discovery cohort repertoires had been generated on a single sequencing platform. Both class I and class II loci were covered by HLA typing, at four-digit resolution. The number of typed donors differed by locus: about 629-640 for A, B, C, DRB1 and DQB1; approximately 520 for DQA1; 606 for DPA1; and some 430 for DPB1. A few DR-DQ haplotypes were handled as single units for association and clustering because linkage in the cohort was strong. On average, 235,054 unique TCR beta nucleotide sequences were sequenced per donor among 350 to 400 genotyped donors of the cohort, with 15% to 20% of those sequences being non-productive.

What the authors observed across the whole study: Because the 87-base-pair reads could not distinguish some IMGT-functional V segments, including TRBV6-2 and TRBV6-3, those segments were excluded. When HLA alleles, especially DR and DQ, strongly co-occurred, attributing TCR associations to individual alleles was difficult. A further reported finding was that TCR beta sequences accurately predicted the HLA-A and HLA-B alleles for most subjects in the first cohort. The presence/absence analyses assumed that sequencing depth was roughly uniform across donors, and that assumption may not be true. The cohort was sequenced for TCR beta chains only, and without alpha or paired-chain data the features that could be detected were limited. A group of highly shared sequence variants was considered likely to be a technical artifact of the sequencing pipeline. Most CMV-associated TCR beta chains appeared to be HLA-restricted in a later analysis, and the HLA associations seemed to be driven largely by CMV exposure. The authors suggested that the approach could potentially be extended to other disease states and immunological phenotypes. An association between a missense DCLRE1C variant and V-gene and J-gene trimming of TCR beta chains was found in a later genetic analysis and replicated in an independent cohort. Three of the identified cytomegalovirus-associated TCR beta chains were confirmed in vitro to be specific for cytomegalovirus antigens. Most TCR sequences were observed very rarely across donors, whereas some public TCRs were present in many individuals. Linkage disequilibrium might explain the correlated functional status among segregating V segments, but an unknown experimental factor could not be ruled out. For the cohort, immune exposure information was limited to CMV serostatus. According to a later analysis, TCR association rates differed among HLA loci, with DRB1 alleles showing the most associated TCRs and HLA-C alleles showing the fewest. According to a later genetic analysis, donors in an Asian-associated ancestry cluster had fewer N-insertions in productive TCRs than the approximately 610-donor mean. Because counts were too low, around 17 rarely observed V segments, including chromosome 9 orphons, were left out of the earlier analysis of 587 of the donors. Specific HLA alleles were associated with around 18,000 TCR beta sequences at a false discovery rate of 0.05 in a later analysis. Cytomegalovirus status was reported to be diagnosed by the classifier with high specificity and sensitivity in both the original and validation cohorts. An earlier analysis of approximately 590 of the donors showed that most TCR beta V segments appeared in productive rearrangements either about 87% or about 30% of the time, which broadly matched IMGT annotations. The study listed approximately 150 TCR beta chains as associated with cytomegalovirus. A later analysis found that HLA-associated TCR beta chains were more clonally expanded and had lower generation probabilities than equally common non-associated chains. In a later analysis, several top co-occurrence clusters were reported to appear linked to parvovirus B19, influenza, CMV and Epstein-Barr virus. Because HLA typing was missing for some donors at each locus, association tests included only the typed subset.

The cohort consisted of 670 or so healthy bone marrow donors. All cohort members were sampled while nominally healthy, although unrecorded immune exposures were likely present. The donor was CMV seronegative and belonged to the group of 352 seronegative cohort members. Each donor provided a peripheral blood sample, and peripheral blood mononuclear cells were used for TCR beta sequencing. Genomic DNA extraction from the blood cell samples was performed with the Qiagen DNeasy Blood Extraction Kit. To prepare the library, the immunoSEQ multiplex PCR assay was applied. For the multiplex PCR, a mixture combining 60 forward primers for TCR Vbeta segments and 13 reverse primers for TCR Jbeta segments was used. Amplification of the CDR3 region of rearranged TCR beta genes was performed with a multiplex PCR assay on genomic DNA. The Illumina HiSeq System was used to sequence the amplified TCR beta libraries as 87-base-pair reads. The original pipeline was this. In a later analysis, around 80 million unique TCR beta chains were counted across the 690 or so repertoires, and roughly 9.9 million of these chains were shared by at least two donors. To remove PCR and sequencing errors, raw reads were error-corrected and collapsed into unique sequences using a nearest-neighbor algorithm that merged closely related sequences. V, D and J gene segments were assigned by aligning CDR3 sequences to IMGT reference sequences. Each retained sequence needed at least a six-nucleotide match to both a V gene segment and a J gene segment. Rearrangements were called productive when the CDR3 lacked stop codons and stayed in frame with V and J; all others were non-productive. CDR3 was defined according to IMGT convention as the region running from the second conserved V-encoded cysteine to the conserved J-encoded phenylalanine. The earlier analysis of 550 to 650 of the donors excluded any sequence lacking an unambiguous match to a single V gene segment. In an earlier analysis of approximately 550 of the donors, V segments were called functional above 56.7% productive rearrangements and were called segregating when the between-donor standard deviation exceeded 5%. A statistical classification framework was built to diagnose cytomegalovirus status from the catalog of TCR beta chain sequences. In a later analysis, V and J genes were assigned by comparing TCR nucleotide sequences against IMGT/GENE-DB human TR gene sequences. Using the TCRdist pipeline, a later analysis assigned CDR3 sequences along with most-parsimonious VDJ recombination scenarios. In a later analysis, each TCR beta chain was defined by its CDR3 amino acid sequence together with its V-gene family, and reads without a unique V-gene family were excluded. A later analysis removed 500 to 650 highly shared, low-generation-probability nucleotide sequences to deal with suspected cross-contamination and a sequencing artifact. In a later analysis, a clonal expansion index was calculated for each public chain from normalized within-repertoire ranks of inferred template counts. A later analysis computed generation probabilities with a VDJ recombination model fitted to out-of-frame rearrangements, and checked the results against IGoR. Hypergeometric tests were used in a later analysis to score TCR-TCR, TCR-HLA and TCR-CMV co-occurrence, with a repertoire-size bias correction applied to the TCR pairs. To estimate false discovery rates, a later analysis permuted the HLA or CMV assignments 20 times. In a later analysis, co-occurring TCRs were grouped with DBSCAN, and TCRdist sequence similarity was added when clustering was performed within HLA-allele-positive subsets. Repertoires with fewer than 30,000 or more than 120,000 public chains were left out of co-occurrence clustering, as were four to six repertoires with anomalous nucleotide sharing. TCRdb took this table from immuneACCESS and kept in-frame rearrangements with V and J called. Such tables lack part of the clones; where checked against another copy, unresolved V genes explain under half of the gap, and the rest is unexplained. Clone size and the V and J calls come from that table; the DNA yielded D and trimming. The sample table holds some 140,000 clones, of which about 78% were seen once. The top ten clones comprise around 1.2% of the sample.

The CDR3 contains 14 residues, cysteine and phenylalanine counted. Just the 42-base CDR3 DNA is kept, in frame starting at base 1. For CDR1 and CDR2, the germline V gene (reference sequence) lists SSHAT and FNYEAQ. This clone appeared once. The clone's antigen remains unknown. An end of the junction does not agree with germline; a read error may underlie this. The chain couples TRBV7-7 to TRBJ2-7, and 10 junctional nucleotides match TRBD2. This sequence originates from a man aged 50-59 years in good health and CMV-seronegative. Specimen: PBMCs. CDR3 region: CASSPLAGVGEQYF. The sequenced DNA: TGTGCTAGCAGCCCTCTAGCGGGAGTCGGCGAGCAGTACTTC.